This T cell receptor (beta chain) is from a study of blood T cells in healthy people across ages. This clonotype appeared a few times. What it binds is unknown. Sample-barcoded 5' priming and a J-beta primer mix drove a second PCR of about 6 to 11 cycles. Carrying 12 random nucleotides, a template-switch adaptor labeled each individual cDNA molecule. TCRdb recomputed calls from the 5' RACE reads with MiXCR, one row per CDR3 protein. The sample lists 760,000 or so distinct CDR3 sequences, around a quarter seen once, with 9% to 9.5% in the top ten. Whole-study findings and limits: Long-lived and aged donors differed, with more naive CD4+ cells and higher diversity in the long-lived.

The CDR3 length is 16 residues. The germline gives CDR1 MNHNY, CDR2 SVGAGI (reference sequence). The junction had 12 bases not matched to a gene; V was cut back by 5 bases and J by 4 bases. These same records also appear under a second study, on T cells of mothers and their children. As that report states: Healthy Caucasian mothers, three in number, and their six children were the donors. The study found slightly higher but non-significant overlap in related versus unrelated mother-child pairs.

This chain links TRBV6-6 with TRBJ2-3, with 7 positions matching TRBD1. What was sequenced was blood. The source is a boy aged 5 to 17 in good health. This CDR3 reads CASSRQGSNPSDTQYF. CDR3 coding DNA: TGTGCCAGCAGTCGACAGGGTAGTAATCCGTCAGATACGCAGTATTTT.